This T cell receptor (beta chain) was found in a study of blood T cell repertoires in COVID-19. Study in general: Samples came from the United States, Italy and Spain, spanning acute and convalescent COVID-19.

Germline CDR1 SGHRS, CDR2 YFSETQ. Trimming left V 0 bases short and J 1 base short, with 13 bases between. CDR3 size: 16 residues. Clones were read by immunoSEQ multiplex PCR, and TCRdb kept only the in-frame ones, dropping some. The sample lists hundreds of thousands of clones, roughly 80% seen once, with about 9.5% in the top ten. The specimen was peripheral blood. The rearrangement links TRBV5-1 to TRBJ1-1, with D hard to call. The TCR originated in a woman of 80 years or more with acute or convalescent COVID-19. CDR3 sequence: CASSLVGGGPNTEAFF. The CDR3 DNA sequence: TGCGCCAGCAGCTTGGTGGGTGGAGGGCCGAACACTGAAGCTTTCTTT. The whole variable domain, remainder taken from reference TRBV5-1 and TRBJ1-1, is KAGVTQTPRYLIKTRGQQVTLSCSPISGHRSVSWYQQTPGQGLQFLFEYFSETQRNKGNFPGRFSGRQFSNSRSEMNVSTLELGDSALYLCASSLVGGGPNTEAFFGQGTRLTVV.